This entry features one T cell receptor beta chain sequence. The antigen is undetermined. PCR amplification relied on 60 Vbeta primers (plus 13 Jbeta primers). Some clones are missing from TCRdb's copy, which holds only in-frame ones; the method was immunoSEQ multiplex PCR. The data hold under 200,000 clones, with 80% to 85% observed a single time. These data originate in a study of cytomegalovirus exposure and HLA in healthy donors. Study-level findings and limits: The authors considered a cluster of highly shared sequence variants likely to be a sequencing artifact.

Sequences were obtained from PBMCs. The TCR was taken from a woman between 18 and 29 years old in good health and CMV-seronegative.

CDR3 in DNA: TGTGCCAGCATTCGACTAGCGGGAAGGCAAGAGACCCAGTACTTC. This sequence encodes CASIRLAGRQETQYF. This chain uses TRBV2 with TRBJ2-5; TRBD2 agrees at 11 bases. There are 15 residues in the CDR3. In germline, CDR1 is SNHLY, CDR2 FYNNEI. With 7 bases clipped from V and 2 bases from J, the junction kept 6 bases outside the gene matches.